Listed here are 25 T cell receptor beta chains from one sample, sequenced in a study of T cell clonality in common variable immunodeficiency. Data came from immunoSEQ multiplex PCR; TCRdb stores just in-frame clones and leaves some out. The sample yields some 60,000 clones, without any singletons. Input material: peripheral blood mononuclear cells. The receptors originated from a person aged 18 to 70 in good health.

In this sample, this clone turned up many times. The read ends 3 residues before the CDR3 terminus; that terminus is restored from the germline J gene. This sequence joins TRBV2 and TRBJ2-3; 10 bases agree with TRBD2. This CDR3 has 15 residues. J gave up 2 bases and V 6 bases, and 5 bases lay outside the gene matches. CDR1 SNHLY and CDR2 FYNNEI come from the germline V gene. The covered CDR3 bases are TGTGCCAGCAGATTTGGACTAGCGGTCACAGATACG. Translation: CASRFGLAVTDT. The complete CDR3 reads CASRFGLAVTDTQYF.

This clone occurred many times. The CDR3 is cut off 3 residues early in the read; its end comes from the germline J gene. V gene TRBV18 combines with J gene TRBJ1-1; D is possibly TRBD1 (5 bases). Trimming removed 3 bases from V and 1 base from J, with 9 bases in between. Germline lookup yields CDR1 KGHSH and CDR2 LQKENI. This CDR3 is built from 14 residues. The CDR3 loop reads CASSPMQGNTEAFF. The CDR3 bases that were read are TGTGCCAGCTCACCGATGCAGGGGAACACTGAA.

In its sample, this clone was seen many times. The CDR3 extends 3 residues past the end of the read, so its final part is completed from the germline J gene. The J gene is TRBJ1-2, the V gene TRBV7-2; D call uncertain. Germline CDR1 SGHTA, CDR2 FQGNSA. The CDR3 covers 13 residues. V was trimmed by 5 bases and J by 2 bases, leaving 9 bases between them. This chain's CDR3 is CASSRGENYGYTF. Incomplete CDR3 DNA: TGTGCCAGCAGCCGGGGAGAAAACTATGGC.

This clone was counted many times. The read comes to an end 3 residues before the CDR3 does, leaving the germline J gene to fill in the end. The chain is built from TRBV5-5 and TRBJ2-3, with 7 nucleotides matching TRBD1. CDR1 and CDR2 from the germline V gene are SGHKS and YYEKEE (reference sequence). The CDR3 is 13 residues long. Trimming at V came to 4 bases and at J to 6 bases, leaving 5 bases not matched to a gene. The covered CDR3 bases are TGTGCCAGCAGCCCCGGACAGGTCGATACG. It translates to CASSPGQVDT. The CDR3 as a whole reads CASSPGQVDTQYF.

This clone was recorded at least ten times. The read finishes 3 residues shy of the CDR3 end, and the germline J gene is used to complete it. V and J are TRBV12-3 or TRBV12-4 and TRBJ1-5, with TRBD1 matching over 11 bases. The CDR3 is 15 residues long. V gave up 6 bases and J gave up 5 bases; unmatched junction bases: 6. CDR3 DNA, as far as it was read: TGTGCCAGCAGGTCGGGACAGGGGGTATATCAGCCC. Protein: CASRSGQGVYQP. The full CDR3 protein reads CASRSGQGVYQPQHF.

Ten or more counts support this clone. From the germline J gene comes the end of the CDR3, since the read stops 3 residues before it. This chain uses TRBV18 with TRBJ2-7, with D tentatively TRBD2 (5 bases). The ends were cut back, 2 bases at V and 4 bases at J, with 12 bases in the middle. The CDR3 extends over 14 amino acids. CDR1 KGHSH and CDR2 LQKENI come from the germline V gene. CDR3 bases read: TGTGCCAGCTCACCAGCGACTGGCGGGTACGAG. Translating it yields CASSPATGGYE. The whole CDR3 protein reads CASSPATGGYEQYF.

There are many counts of this clone. The chain's CDR3 is CASSHQTSGRRYEQFF. The covered CDR3 bases are TGTGCCAGCAGTCATCAAACTAGCGGGAGACGTTATGAG. The chain links TRBV12-3 or TRBV12-4 to TRBJ2-1, with TRBD2 matching over 11 bases. The CDR3 end lies 3 residues beyond the end of the read and is filled in from the germline J gene. This CDR3 spans 16 amino acids. V was clipped by 5 bases and J by 8 bases; unmatched bases: 11.

This clone showed up many times. Read coverage stops 3 residues before the CDR3 terminus; the germline J gene supplies the remainder. V and J are TRBV28 and TRBJ2-7; TRBD1 matches 7 bases. The CDR3 sequence is 14 residues long. Germline CDR1 and CDR2: MDHEN and SYDVKM. V lost 6 bases and J lost 5; bases outside the gene matches: 10. The CDR3 region is CASSYHRGNDEQYF. The CDR3 bases that were read are TGTGCCAGCAGCTACCACAGGGGAAACGACGAG.

This clone was counted at least ten times. The CDR3 DNA, read in part, is TGCGCCAGCAGCTTGACGGGACTAGCGCTGGAGAGTGAG. Translation gives CASSLTGLALESE. In full, the CDR3 is CASSLTGLALESEQFF. This rearrangement joins TRBV5-1 to TRBJ2-1; 10 bases are shared with TRBD2. The CDR3 end falls 3 residues outside the read, so it is completed with the germline J gene. V was pared by 1 base and J by 9 bases, with 10 bases of the junction left unmatched. CDR3 size: 16 residues. The germline V gene has CDR1 SGHRS and CDR2 YFSETQ.

This clone was seen repeatedly, ten times or more. Sequencing ends 3 residues short of the CDR3 end; the germline J gene provides the rest. This chain connects TRBV19 to TRBJ2-1; TRBD2 aligns across 7 bases. The CDR3 consists of 15 residues. The V gene end was trimmed by 4 bases and the J gene end by 3 bases; junction bases not matched to a gene: 6. Germline values: CDR1 LNHDA, CDR2 SQIVND (reference sequence). CDR3 bases read: TGTGCCAGTAGTAGTCGACTAGCAGGCTACAATGAG. It is translated as CASSSRLAGYNE. The full-length CDR3 reads as CASSSRLAGYNEQFF.

This clone was counted many times. The read finishes 3 residues shy of the CDR3 end, and the germline J gene is used to complete it. The chain carries TRBV6-1 and TRBJ2-5; weak D call: TRBD1 (5 bases). The germline V gene encodes CDR1 MNHNS and CDR2 SASEGT. Trimming stripped 2 bases from V and 2 bases from J, with 12 bases between. The CDR3 covers 15 residues. The CDR3 DNA, read in part, is TGTGCCAGCAGTGAAAACAAGGGGCATCAAGAGACC. It translates to CASSENKGHQET. The complete CDR3 sequence is CASSENKGHQETQYF.

The table lists this clone with many counts. The junction does not match germline at one end; this may be a read error. The CDR3 is cut off 3 residues early in the read; its end comes from the germline J gene. J is TRBJ2-7 and V is TRBV4-2; no reliable D call. Looked up from germline, CDR1 is LGHNA and CDR2 is YNFKEQ. This CDR3 comprises 15 residues. CDR3 DNA, as far as it was read: TGCGCCAGCAGCCAAGTGTTAGTAAAGGGTTACGAG. Protein sequence: CASSQVLVKGYE. The whole CDR3 is CASSQVLVKGYEQYF.

This clone was picked up many times. The read falls 3 residues short of the CDR3 end, and the missing part is taken from the germline J gene. The chain is built from TRBV4-1 and TRBJ1-2; tentative D call: TRBD1 (5 bases). CDR1 is MGHRA and CDR2 is YSYEKL in the germline V gene. CDR3 length equals 16 residues. Trimming removed 2 bases at V and 4 bases at J, with 17 bases between. The CDR3 reads CASSQSTLGGVYGYTF. The CDR3 DNA, read in part, is TGCGCCAGCAGCCAAAGTACTCTTGGGGGGGTCTATGGC.

This clone was detected ten times or more. The CDR3 region is CASSSNRGSQETQYF. The covered CDR3 bases are TGTGCCAGCAGCTCCAACAGGGGATCCCAAGAGACC. The genes are TRBV7-2 and TRBJ2-5, with TRBD1 matching over 7 bases. The read ends 3 residues early relative to the CDR3; the germline J gene fills the gap. V lost 4 bases, J lost 1 base, and 6 bases stayed unmatched. Germline V CDR1 and CDR2: SGHTA, FQGNSA. This CDR3 region has 15 residues.

This clone was seen many times. The read terminates 3 residues ahead of where the CDR3 ends, so the germline J gene completes it. This chain links TRBV5-5 with TRBJ2-5; D gene uncertain. V shed 0 bases and J shed 5 bases, with 14 bases lying between them. This CDR3 has 15 amino acids. Germline V gene lookup returns CDR1 SGHKS and CDR2 YYEKEE (reference sequence). CDR3 region: CASSLGNSILETQYF. CDR3 bases read: TGTGCCAGCAGCTTGGGGAATAGCATACTTGAGACC.

This clone was counted at least ten times. The missing CDR3 end, 3 residues past where the read stops, is filled in from the germline J gene. This chain uses TRBV12-3 or TRBV12-4 with TRBJ2-7; possible D gene TRBD1, 5 bases. The CDR3 is 14 residues long. V shed 5 bases and J shed 1 base, with 12 bases lying between them. CDR3 amino acids: CASSTGHQSYEQYF. The covered CDR3 bases are TGTGCCAGCAGTACAGGACACCAGTCCTACGAG.

This clone was seen repeatedly, ten times or more. The read terminates 3 residues ahead of where the CDR3 ends, so the germline J gene completes it. The rearrangement uses TRBV5-4 and TRBJ2-2, with D hard to call. The CDR3 has 15 residues. The V gene's germline CDR1 is SGHNT and CDR2 YYREEE (reference sequence). Between the trimmed V and J ends, which lost 4 bases and 4 bases, there was a span of 14 bases. The CDR3 sequence: CASSLWANPTGELFF. CDR3 bases read: TGTGCCAGCAGCCTCTGGGCCAATCCCACCGGGGAG.

This clone showed up many times. The CDR3 extends 3 residues past the end of the read, so its final part is completed from the germline J gene. The rearrangement joins TRBV18 to TRBJ2-1; 15 positions agree with TRBD2. V lost 5 bases and J lost 0; bases outside the gene matches: 8. CDR1 KGHSH and CDR2 LQKENI come from the germline V gene. This CDR3 comprises 19 residues. The DNA read from the CDR3 is TGTGCCAGCTCAGCCGCGGGACTAGCGGGAGGCGGCTCCTACAATGAG. Its translation: CASSAAGLAGGGSYNE. The CDR3, in full, reads CASSAAGLAGGGSYNEQFF.

At least ten counts were recorded for this clone. The read falls 3 residues short of the CDR3 end, and the missing part is taken from the germline J gene. The genes are TRBV4-2 and TRBJ1-2, with a tentative D call TRBD1 (5 bases). This CDR3 is built from 13 residues. V lost 0 bases and J 3 bases, leaving 5 bases between the germline ends. Germline CDR1 is LGHNA and CDR2 is YNFKEQ. CDR3 residues: CASSQDRDYGYTF. The CDR3 DNA, read in part, is TGTGCCAGCAGCCAAGACAGGGACTATGGC.

This clone was detected many times. The read terminates 3 residues before the CDR3 end, so the remaining end is supplied by the germline J gene. V and J are TRBV18 and TRBJ2-1; the D is unclear. This CDR3 is built from 13 residues. Germline CDR1 is KGHSH and CDR2 is LQKENI. Trimming removed 6 bases at V and 0 bases at J, with 6 bases between. The DNA read from the CDR3 is TGTGCCAGCTCCCTTAGCTCCTACAATGAG. Encoded protein: CASSLSSYNE. The full CDR3 protein reads CASSLSSYNEQFF.

This clone was recorded many times. The CDR3 goes on 3 residues after the read ends, and that part is filled in from the germline J gene. The chain employs TRBV6-1 and TRBJ2-5; no clear D gene. CDR3 length: 15 amino acids. V lost 0 bases, J lost 2 bases, and 10 bases lay in between. Germline loops: CDR1 MNHNS, CDR2 SASEGT. This CDR3 reads CASSEASTTQETQYF. Incomplete CDR3 DNA: TGTGCCAGCAGTGAAGCGAGTACGACACAAGAGACC.

At least ten counts were recorded for this clone. The observed sequence ends 3 residues before the CDR3 terminus, with the missing tail filled in from the germline J gene. This sample includes further DNA sequences coding for the same CDR3. This chain uses TRBV2 with TRBJ1-6; D gene ambiguous. The CDR3 is 18 residues long. The germline gives CDR1 SNHLY, CDR2 FYNNEI. Trimming pared 3 bases from V and 5 bases from J, leaving 20 bases between. CDR3 protein: CASSDSWRDRANNSPLHF. CDR3 DNA (partial): TGTGCCAGCAGTGATTCGTGGCGGGATAGGGCGAATAATTCACCC.

At least ten counts were recorded for this clone. The read comes to an end 3 residues before the CDR3 does, leaving the germline J gene to fill in the end. The chain uses TRBV28 and TRBJ1-4; a possible D gene is TRBD1 (6 bases). V was shortened by 4 bases and J by 3 bases, with 21 bases between the two germline ends. Looked up from germline, CDR1 is MDHEN and CDR2 is SYDVKM. This CDR3 is built from 18 residues. CDR3 amino acids: CASSSTDYKDSSNEKLFF. CDR3 bases read: TGTGCCAGCAGTTCAACTGACTATAAGGACAGTTCTAATGAAAAA.

Ten or more counts support this clone. The read halts 3 residues ahead of the CDR3 end, with the missing end drawn from the germline J gene. The V call is TRBV20-1, the J call TRBJ2-7, with TRBD2 matching 7 bases. V was pared by 1 base and J by 0 bases, with 12 bases of the junction left unmatched. This CDR3 comprises 17 residues. The germline CDR1 and CDR2 sequences are DFQATT and SNEGSKA (reference sequence). The part of the CDR3 DNA that was read is TGCAGTGCTAGAGGCGGGGGTGGACTGGCCAGCTCCTACGAG. Protein product: CSARGGGGLASSYE. From start to end, the CDR3 is CSARGGGGLASSYEQYF.

This clone was observed many times. The sequenced CDR3 bases are TGTGCCAGCAGCACGGACTCACTCGAG. Encoded protein: CASSTDSLE. The whole CDR3 protein is CASSTDSLEQYF. The V gene is TRBV5-4, the J gene TRBJ2-7; D is perhaps TRBD2 (5 bases). The CDR3 end lies 3 residues beyond the end of the read and is filled in from the germline J gene. CDR3 length: 12 amino acids. Germline V gene sequence: CDR1 SGHNT, CDR2 YYREEE (reference sequence). The V gene lost 4 bases and the J gene lost 6 bases, with 11 bases spanning the gap.